Listed below are T cell receptor beta chains from one sample, sequenced in a study of blood T cell repertoires in COVID-19. Clones were read by immunoSEQ multiplex PCR, and TCRdb kept only the in-frame ones, dropping some. This table has about 250,000 clones, over 80% appearing once. The sequenced material came from peripheral blood. All receptors come from a man aged 40-50 years with acute or convalescent COVID-19. Each CDR3 is given with its conserved first and last residue. A D gene is named only where the DNA matches it firmly. Size values are once, few and many counts, or a class for expanded clones, and some rows have none.

NA,TRBJ2-7,TRBV18,NA,CASSPPSGSYEQYF,TGTGCCAGCTCACCACCCAGCGGCTCCTACGAGCAGTACTTC
NA,TRBJ2-5,TRBV29-1,TRBD1,CSVTQGTLGTQYF,TGCAGCGTGACACAGGGGACCTTGGGGACCCAGTACTTC
NA,TRBJ2-7,TRBV7-2,NA,CASSLARTTYEQYF,TGTGCCAGCAGCTTAGCGAGGACTACCTACGAGCAGTACTTC
once,TRBJ2-6,TRBV6-2/TRBV6-3,NA,CASSYDEGVLTF,TGTGCCAGCAGTTATGACGAGGGCGTCCTGACTTTC
NA,TRBJ2-6,TRBV18,TRBD2,CASSPRGGTGANVLTF,TGTGCCAGCTCACCCCGGGGGGGGACTGGGGCCAACGTCCTGACTTTC
NA,TRBJ2-2,TRBV7-3,NA,CASSLYGTFNTGELFF,TGTGCCAGCAGCTTATATGGGACTTTTAACACCGGGGAGCTGTTTTTT
NA,TRBJ2-7,TRBV29-1,NA,CSVAPGGEQYF,TGCAGCGTTGCCCCCGGGGGCGAGCAGTACTTC
NA,TRBJ1-1,TRBV6-6,NA,CASLAITGLKAEAFF,TGTGCCAGCTTAGCAATAACAGGGTTGAAGGCTGAAGCTTTCTTT
once,TRBJ2-7,TRBV27,TRBD1,CASRTGQGLYEQYF,TGTGCCAGCAGGACGGGACAGGGACTCTACGAGCAGTACTTC
NA,TRBJ1-2,TRBV28,NA,CASSLSPDTYGYTF,TGTGCCAGCAGTTTATCCCCCGACACCTATGGCTACACCTTC
NA,TRBJ2-5,TRBV5-4,TRBD2,CASSLAGSGRSYQETQYF,TGTGCCAGCAGCTTGGCGGGTAGCGGGAGATCCTACCAAGAGACCCAGTACTTC
NA,TRBJ1-3,TRBV28,NA,CASTPGQGRPVDTIYF,TGTGCCAGCACCCCTGGGCAGGGTCGTCCTGTAGACACCATATATTTT
NA,TRBJ2-5,TRBV29-1,NA,CSVEESRVTQYF,TGCAGCGTTGAAGAGAGCCGTGTGACCCAGTACTTC
NA,TRBJ2-3,TRBV27,TRBD2,CASSLSVWAGGTDTQYF,TGTGCCAGCAGTTTATCGGTTTGGGCGGGGGGCACAGATACGCAGTATTTT
NA,TRBJ1-3,TRBV6-5,TRBD1,CASSRDRDGNTIYF,TGTGCCAGCAGCCGGGACAGGGATGGAAACACCATATATTTT
NA,TRBJ1-2,TRBV5-6,NA,CASSLVDITNYGYTF,TGTGCCAGCAGCTTGGTAGACATAACTAACTATGGCTACACCTTC
NA,TRBJ2-2,TRBV7-8,NA,CASSYRDSLLTGELFF,TGTGCCAGCAGCTACCGGGACTCCCTCCTCACCGGGGAGCTGTTTTTT
few,TRBJ1-2,TRBV6-2/TRBV6-3,TRBD1,CASSYPGQGGFYTF,TGTGCCAGCAGTTACCCGGGACAGGGGGGCTTCTACACCTTC
once,TRBJ1-1,TRBV2,NA,CASSPRGNTNTEAFF,TGTGCCAGCAGCCCAAGGGGGAATACGAACACTGAAGCTTTCTTT
once,TRBJ2-5,TRBV7-9,TRBD1,CASSLGQSLGETQYF,TGTGCCAGCAGCCTGGGACAGTCGCTCGGGGAGACCCAGTACTTC
NA,TRBJ1-2,TRBV19,NA,CASSIDLETAPYGYTF,TGTGCCAGTAGTATAGATCTGGAGACAGCTCCTTATGGCTACACCTTC
once,TRBJ2-3,TRBV19,TRBD2,CASSPSAGSTDTQYF,TGTGCCAGTAGTCCATCAGCGGGGAGCACAGATACGCAGTATTTT
NA,TRBJ1-1,TRBV19,NA,CASSSTGDTEAFF,TGTGCCAGTAGTTCCACCGGGGACACTGAAGCTTTCTTT
NA,TRBJ1-2,TRBV5-1,NA,CASSFGQFPNYGYTF,TGCGCCAGCAGCTTCGGACAGTTTCCAAACTATGGCTACACCTTC
NA,TRBJ2-1,TRBV4-1,TRBD2,CASSQESGSGSRYNEQFF,TGCGCCAGCAGCCAAGAAAGCGGAAGCGGGAGTAGATACAATGAGCAGTTCTTC
NA,TRBJ1-3,TRBV7-2,NA,CASSLGAGNTIYF,TGTGCCAGCAGCTTAGGAGCTGGAAACACCATATATTTT
NA,TRBJ2-4,TRBV29-1,NA,CSVESGIAKNIQYF,TGCAGCGTTGAGTCAGGGATAGCCAAAAACATTCAGTACTTC
once,TRBJ2-4,TRBV2,TRBD2,CASSEALPVSGRTNIQYF,TGTGCCAGCAGTGAAGCGCTGCCGGTTAGCGGGAGAACCAACATTCAGTACTTC
few,TRBJ1-1,TRBV6-5,TRBD1,CASRADRGQAFF,TGTGCCAGCAGAGCTGACAGGGGCCAAGCTTTCTTT
few,TRBJ1-1,TRBV30,NA,CAWSIGYTEAFF,TGTGCCTGGAGTATCGGGTACACTGAAGCTTTCTTT
few,TRBJ2-3,TRBV5-1,TRBD2,CASSLAYAGGGEDTQYF,TGCGCCAGCAGCTTGGCGTACGCGGGAGGAGGAGAAGATACGCAGTATTTT
NA,TRBJ2-5,TRBV19,NA,CASSPPGDQETQYF,TGTGCCAGTAGTCCCCCGGGGGACCAAGAGACCCAGTACTTC
NA,TRBJ2-3,TRBV5-6,NA,CASSSGLPTDTQYF,TGTGCCAGCAGCTCGGGGTTACCCACAGATACGCAGTATTTT
NA,TRBJ2-6,TRBV7-9,TRBD1,CASSSVTGTGTSGANVLTF,TGTGCCAGCAGCTCAGTGACCGGGACAGGAACCTCTGGGGCCAACGTCCTGACTTTC
NA,TRBJ1-1,TRBV30,NA,CAWSDTNTEAFF,TGTGCCTGGAGTGACACGAACACTGAAGCTTTCTTT
NA,TRBJ2-1,TRBV6-5,TRBD2,CASRTSDRYNEQFF,TGTGCCAGCCGGACTAGCGATAGATACAATGAGCAGTTCTTC
NA,TRBJ1-3,TRBV5-8,TRBD1,CASNDRVRNTIYF,TGTGCCAGCAACGACAGGGTCCGGAACACCATATATTTT
NA,TRBJ2-1,TRBV16,NA,CASSRPTDYNEQFF,TGTGCCAGCAGCCGCCCAACAGATTACAATGAGCAGTTCTTC
NA,TRBJ1-4,TRBV2,NA,CARASEGNEKLFF,TGTGCCAGAGCCTCGGAGGGAAATGAAAAACTGTTTTTT
few,TRBJ2-3,TRBV4-3,NA,CASSQDSGTGLGSTQYF,TGCGCCAGCAGCCAAGATAGCGGGACAGGGTTGGGAAGTACGCAGTATTTT
NA,TRBJ2-3,TRBV11-2,TRBD2,CASSQNSGSSADTQYF,TGTGCCAGCAGCCAAAATAGCGGGAGTTCAGCAGATACGCAGTATTTT